What follows describes a single T cell receptor beta chain. Its target is not known. This record comes from a study of molecular identifiers for immune sequencing clone quantification. Study information: In the replicates, RNA derived from roughly 20,000 or 100,000 naive CD8 cells was divided into five parts, and four were sequenced. General observations from the study: Jurkat TCR RNA spiked in from one cell reportedly remained identifiable amid approximately 970,000 naive cells.

Sorting captured naive CD8 T cells as CD8+CD4-CCR7+CD45RA+. The germline V gene encodes CDR1 LGHNA and CDR2 YSLEER. Deletions cut 0 bases from V and 5 bases from J, with 14 bases between. The CDR3 is 16 residues long. Each CDR3 protein gets one entry after TCRdb re-called the PCR reads with MiXCR. The sample lists some 680,000 distinct CDR3 sequences, around 25% occurring once. Material: naive CD8+ T cells from blood, with Jurkat cell RNA spiked in. Stated subset: FACS-sorted CD8+CD4-CCR7+CD45RA+ naive T cells. This TCR derives from a human donor in good health. Some libraries in this study had Jurkat cell RNA spiked in. V is TRBV4-3 and J is TRBJ2-1, with D possibly TRBD2 on 7 matching bases. In DNA, the CDR3 is TGCGCCAGCAGCCAAGATACGCGGGGGCCAGACAATGAGCAGTTCTTC. Translating gives CASSQDTRGPDNEQFF.